This is a list of T cell receptor beta chains from one sample in a study of shared clonotypes between healthy human individuals. Some clones are missing from TCRdb's copy, which holds only in-frame ones; the method was immunoSEQ multiplex PCR. The sample shows roughly 1 million clones, around three quarters of them seen only once. The specimen sequenced was memory CD4+ T cells from PBMCs. These receptors came from a man between 18 and 29 years old in good health. Some clones in this sample may be carry-over from other donors' samples. The CDR3 runs from the conserved cysteine through the conserved F or W. A D gene is named only where the DNA matches it firmly.

D gene: TRBD2; V gene: TRBV4-2; J gene: TRBJ2-7; CDR3 protein: CASSHLAGTYEQYF
D gene: -; V gene: TRBV2; J gene: TRBJ2-5; CDR3 protein: CASSPTQGVVTQYF
D gene: TRBD1; V gene: TRBV11-2; J gene: TRBJ1-2; CDR3 protein: CASSLATDRVGYTF
D gene: TRBD1; V gene: TRBV19; J gene: TRBJ2-2; CDR3 protein: CASSPDRVSTGELFF
D gene: TRBD1; V gene: TRBV6-1; J gene: TRBJ1-1; CDR3 protein: CASSEAGGADTEAFF
D gene: -; V gene: TRBV29-1; J gene: TRBJ2-5; CDR3 protein: CSASMGKETQYF
D gene: -; V gene: TRBV9; J gene: TRBJ1-1; CDR3 protein: CASSVGGTMVNTEAFF
D gene: TRBD1; V gene: TRBV7-3; J gene: TRBJ2-2; CDR3 protein: CASNTGAGELFF
D gene: -; V gene: TRBV5-1; J gene: TRBJ2-5; CDR3 protein: CASSSEGGMRETQYF
D gene: TRBD2; V gene: TRBV6-1; J gene: TRBJ2-1; CDR3 protein: CASSDTGTSGESSYNEQFF
D gene: TRBD1; V gene: TRBV28; J gene: TRBJ1-1; CDR3 protein: CASTIRGQALTFF
D gene: -; V gene: TRBV18; J gene: TRBJ1-5; CDR3 protein: CASSPPRLSDQPQHF
D gene: -; V gene: TRBV10-3; J gene: TRBJ1-2; CDR3 protein: CAISGQDDLYGYTF
D gene: -; V gene: TRBV10-2; J gene: TRBJ1-5; CDR3 protein: CASSGEVTLPQHF
D gene: TRBD1; V gene: TRBV4-2; J gene: TRBJ2-7; CDR3 protein: CASSQEFWAPAGQGFQF